This TCR beta chain was identified in a study of cytomegalovirus exposure and HLA in healthy donors. Findings and limits, study-wide: Some public TCRs appeared in many individuals, while most sequences were rare.

The study ran its PCR with 60 Vbeta and 13 Jbeta primers. The assay was immunoSEQ multiplex PCR, and TCRdb's table has in-frame clones only and misses some. The data hold around 120,000 clones, with approximately 15% observed a single time. This clone was recorded a few times. The antigen is undetermined. The CDR3 sequence is 14 residues long. The V gene lost 5 bases and the J gene lost 0 bases, with 11 bases spanning the gap. From germline, CDR1 is MDHEN and CDR2 SYDVKM. Healthy people donating bone marrow made up the donors. This receptor was obtained from a woman between 18 and 29 years old in good health and CMV-seronegative. This chain joins TRBV28 and TRBJ2-7; TRBD1 is a possible D gene (5 bases). The sample comprised PBMCs. For the CDR3, the DNA is TGTGCCAGCAGTCCGACAGAACTCTCCTACGAGCAGTACTTC. Encoded protein: CASSPTELSYEQYF. The full variable domain, rest sourced from reference TRBV28 and TRBJ2-7, is DVKVTQSSRYLVKRTGEKVFLECVQDMDHENMFWYRQDPGLGLRLIYFSYDVKMKEKGDIPEGYSVSREKKERFSLILESASTNQTSMYLCASSPTELSYEQYFGPGTRLTVT.